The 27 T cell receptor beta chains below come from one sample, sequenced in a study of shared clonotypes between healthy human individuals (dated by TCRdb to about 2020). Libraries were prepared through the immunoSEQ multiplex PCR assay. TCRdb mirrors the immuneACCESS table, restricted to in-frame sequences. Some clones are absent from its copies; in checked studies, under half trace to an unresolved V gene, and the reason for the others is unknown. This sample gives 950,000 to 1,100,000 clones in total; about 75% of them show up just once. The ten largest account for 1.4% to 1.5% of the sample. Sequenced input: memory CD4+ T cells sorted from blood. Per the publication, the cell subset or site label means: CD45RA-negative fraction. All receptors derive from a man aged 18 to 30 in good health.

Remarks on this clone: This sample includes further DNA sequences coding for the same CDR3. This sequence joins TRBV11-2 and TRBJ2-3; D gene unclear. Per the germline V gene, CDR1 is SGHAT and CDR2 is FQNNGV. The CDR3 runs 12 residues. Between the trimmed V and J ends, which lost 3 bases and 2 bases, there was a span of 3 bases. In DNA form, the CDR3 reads TGTGCCAGCAGCTTGAACACAGATACGCAGTATTTT. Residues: CASSLNTDTQYF.

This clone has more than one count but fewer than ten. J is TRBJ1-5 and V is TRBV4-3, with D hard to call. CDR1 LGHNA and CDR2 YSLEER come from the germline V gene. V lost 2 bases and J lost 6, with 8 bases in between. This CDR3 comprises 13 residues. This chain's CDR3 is CASSQRLRQPQHF. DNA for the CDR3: TGCGCCAGCAGCCAACGATTACGTCAGCCCCAGCATTTT.

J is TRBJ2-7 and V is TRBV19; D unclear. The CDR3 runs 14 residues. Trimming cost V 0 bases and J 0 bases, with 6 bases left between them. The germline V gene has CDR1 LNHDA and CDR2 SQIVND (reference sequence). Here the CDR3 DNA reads TGTGCCAGTAGTATAGATTCCTCCTCCTACGAGCAGTACTTC. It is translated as CASSIDSSSYEQYF.

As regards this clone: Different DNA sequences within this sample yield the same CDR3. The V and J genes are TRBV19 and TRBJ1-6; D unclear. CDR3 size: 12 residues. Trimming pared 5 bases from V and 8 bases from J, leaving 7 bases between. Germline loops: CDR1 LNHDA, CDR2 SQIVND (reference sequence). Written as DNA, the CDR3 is TGTGCCAGTAGTGCCCGGGATTCACCCCTCCACTTT. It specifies CASSARDSPLHF.

CDR3 DNA sequence: TGCGCCAGCAGCTTGGGATCGGTGGGGGCTGAAGCTTTCTTT. Residues: CASSLGSVGAEAFF. The rearrangement links TRBV5-1 to TRBJ1-1; TRBD1 might be the D (5 bases). This CDR3 spans 14 amino acids. The ends were cut back, 0 bases at V and 6 bases at J, with 12 bases in the middle. Germline V gene sequence: CDR1 SGHRS, CDR2 YFSETQ.

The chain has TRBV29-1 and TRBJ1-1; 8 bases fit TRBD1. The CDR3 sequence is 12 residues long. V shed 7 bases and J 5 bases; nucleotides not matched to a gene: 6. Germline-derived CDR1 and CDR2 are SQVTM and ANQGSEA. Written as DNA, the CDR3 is TGCAGCGGTGACAGGGGAAAAACTGAAGCTTTCTTT. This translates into CSGDRGKTEAFF.

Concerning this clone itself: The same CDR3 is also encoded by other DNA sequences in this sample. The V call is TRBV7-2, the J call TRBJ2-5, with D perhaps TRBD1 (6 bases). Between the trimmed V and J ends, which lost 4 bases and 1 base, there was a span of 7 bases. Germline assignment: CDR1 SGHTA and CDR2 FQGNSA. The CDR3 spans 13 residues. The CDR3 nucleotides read TGTGCCAGCAGCTGGACAGTCCAAGAGACCCAGTACTTC. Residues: CASSWTVQETQYF.

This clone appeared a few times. The CDR3, as DNA: TGTGCCAGCAGCACGGGCAAGATCAATTCACCCCTCCACTTT. This encodes CASSTGKINSPLHF. The J gene is TRBJ1-6, the V gene TRBV6-5; D not resolved. The CDR3 runs to 14 residues. Trimming took off 6 bases at V and 7 bases at J, with 13 bases between the two ends. In germline, CDR1 is MNHEY, CDR2 SVGAGI.

The CDR3 DNA sequence: TGTGCCAGCAGTCGGACAGGGAGGGAGCGCACTTACGAGCAGTACTTC. Protein: CASSRTGRERTYEQYF. The chain couples TRBV6-6 to TRBJ2-7; maybe TRBD1 (8 bases). The CDR3 sequence is 16 residues long. V dropped 5 bases and J dropped 4 bases, with 21 bases sitting between them. CDR1 MNHNY and CDR2 SVGAGI come from the germline V gene (reference sequence).

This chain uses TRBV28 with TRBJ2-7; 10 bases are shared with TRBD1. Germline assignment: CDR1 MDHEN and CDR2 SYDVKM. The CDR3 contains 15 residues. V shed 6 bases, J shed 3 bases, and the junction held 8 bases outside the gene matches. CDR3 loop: CASRGEGQGFYEQYF. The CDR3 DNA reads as TGTGCCAGCAGGGGTGAGGGACAGGGGTTCTACGAGCAGTACTTC.

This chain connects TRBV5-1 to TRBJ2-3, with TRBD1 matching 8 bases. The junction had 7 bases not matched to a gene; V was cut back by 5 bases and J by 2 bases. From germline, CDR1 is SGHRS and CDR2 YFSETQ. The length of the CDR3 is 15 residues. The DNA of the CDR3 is TGCGCCAGCAGGGAAAAGACAGGGGTCACAGATACGCAGTATTTT. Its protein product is CASREKTGVTDTQYF.

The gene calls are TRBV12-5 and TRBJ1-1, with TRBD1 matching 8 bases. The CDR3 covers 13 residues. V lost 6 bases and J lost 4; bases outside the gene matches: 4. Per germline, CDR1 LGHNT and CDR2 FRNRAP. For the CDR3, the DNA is TGTGCTAGTGGGGGGCAGGGGGCCACTGAAGCTTTCTTT. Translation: CASGGQGATEAFF.

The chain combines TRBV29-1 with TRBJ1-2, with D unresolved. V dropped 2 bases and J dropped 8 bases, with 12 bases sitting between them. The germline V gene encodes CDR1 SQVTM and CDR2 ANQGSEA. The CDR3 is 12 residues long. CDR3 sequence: CSVEQLHGGYTF. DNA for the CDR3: TGCAGCGTTGAACAACTCCACGGAGGCTACACCTTC.

The CDR3 DNA sequence: TGTGCCAGCAGCTCGGGAAACAATGAGCAGTTCTTC. Translated: CASSSGNNEQFF. The chain employs TRBV11-3 and TRBJ2-1; perhaps TRBD2 as D (5 bases). CDR1 SGHNT and CDR2 YENEEA come from the germline V gene. The V end was cut by 4 bases, the J end by 5 bases, with 6 bases between. This CDR3 contains 12 residues.

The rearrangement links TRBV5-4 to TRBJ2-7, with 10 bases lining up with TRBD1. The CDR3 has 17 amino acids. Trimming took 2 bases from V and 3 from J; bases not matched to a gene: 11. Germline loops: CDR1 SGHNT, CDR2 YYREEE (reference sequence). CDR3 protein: CASSFGTTRDRGYEQYF. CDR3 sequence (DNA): TGTGCCAGCAGCTTTGGGACAACCCGGGACAGGGGCTACGAGCAGTACTTC. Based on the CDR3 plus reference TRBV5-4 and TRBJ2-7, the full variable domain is ETGVTQSPTHLIKTRGQQVTLRCSSQSGHNTVSWYQQALGQGPQFIFQYYREEENGRGNFPPRFSGLQFPNYSSELNVNALELDDSALYLCASSFGTTRDRGYEQYFGPGTRLTVT.

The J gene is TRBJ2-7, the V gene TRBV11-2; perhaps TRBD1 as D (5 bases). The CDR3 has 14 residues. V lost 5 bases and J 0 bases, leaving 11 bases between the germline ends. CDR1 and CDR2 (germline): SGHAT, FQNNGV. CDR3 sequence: CASSRDSYSYEQYF. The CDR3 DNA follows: TGTGCCAGCAGCCGAGACAGTTACTCCTACGAGCAGTACTTC.

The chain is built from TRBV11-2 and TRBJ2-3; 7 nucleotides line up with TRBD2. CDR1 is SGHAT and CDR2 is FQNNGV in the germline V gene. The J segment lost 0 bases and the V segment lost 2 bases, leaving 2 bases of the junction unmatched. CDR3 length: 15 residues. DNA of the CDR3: TGTGCCAGCAGCTTATACGGGGGGAGCACAGATACGCAGTATTTT. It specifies CASSLYGGSTDTQYF.

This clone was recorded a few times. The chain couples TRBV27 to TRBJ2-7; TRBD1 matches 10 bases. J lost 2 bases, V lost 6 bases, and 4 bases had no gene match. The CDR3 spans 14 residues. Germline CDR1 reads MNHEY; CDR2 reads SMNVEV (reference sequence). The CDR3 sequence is CASRTGQGAYEQYF. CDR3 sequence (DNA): TGTGCCAGCAGGACCGGACAGGGGGCCTACGAGCAGTACTTC.

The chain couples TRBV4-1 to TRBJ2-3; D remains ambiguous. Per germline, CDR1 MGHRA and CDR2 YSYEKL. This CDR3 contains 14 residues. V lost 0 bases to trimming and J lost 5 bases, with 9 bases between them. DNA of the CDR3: TGCGCCAGCAGCCAAGAGCACGTTAGAGATACGCAGTATTTT. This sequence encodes CASSQEHVRDTQYF.

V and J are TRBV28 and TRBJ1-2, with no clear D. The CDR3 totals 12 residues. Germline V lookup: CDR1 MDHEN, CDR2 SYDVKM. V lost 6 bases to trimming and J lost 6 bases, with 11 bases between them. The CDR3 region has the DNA TGTGCCAGCAGGCCCGGGTGGGATGGCTACACCTTC. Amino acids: CASRPGWDGYTF.

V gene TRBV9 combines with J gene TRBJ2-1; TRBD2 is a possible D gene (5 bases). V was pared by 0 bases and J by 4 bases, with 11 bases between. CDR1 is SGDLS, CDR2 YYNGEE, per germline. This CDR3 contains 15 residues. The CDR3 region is CASSVDSGKYNEQFF. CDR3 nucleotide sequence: TGTGCCAGCAGCGTAGATTCGGGAAAGTACAATGAGCAGTTCTTC.

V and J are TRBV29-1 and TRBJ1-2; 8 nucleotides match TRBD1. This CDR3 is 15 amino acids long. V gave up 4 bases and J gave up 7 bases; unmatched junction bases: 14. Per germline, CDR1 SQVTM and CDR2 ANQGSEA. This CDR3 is CSVVSTGTGAFGYTF. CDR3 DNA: TGCAGCGTTGTTTCCACCGGGACAGGCGCTTTTGGCTACACCTTC.

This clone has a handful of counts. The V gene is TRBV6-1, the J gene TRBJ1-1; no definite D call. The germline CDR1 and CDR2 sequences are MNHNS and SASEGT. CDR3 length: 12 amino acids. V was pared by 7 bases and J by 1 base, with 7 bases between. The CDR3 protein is CASKWQNTEAFF. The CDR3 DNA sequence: TGTGCCAGCAAATGGCAGAACACTGAAGCTTTCTTT.

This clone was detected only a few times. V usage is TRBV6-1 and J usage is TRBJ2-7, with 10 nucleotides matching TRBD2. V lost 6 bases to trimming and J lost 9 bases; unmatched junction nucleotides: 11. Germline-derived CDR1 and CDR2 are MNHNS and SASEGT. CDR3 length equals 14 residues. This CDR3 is CASRAGTSETLQYF. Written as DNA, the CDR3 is TGTGCCAGCAGAGCCGGGACTAGCGAAACTTTGCAGTACTTC.

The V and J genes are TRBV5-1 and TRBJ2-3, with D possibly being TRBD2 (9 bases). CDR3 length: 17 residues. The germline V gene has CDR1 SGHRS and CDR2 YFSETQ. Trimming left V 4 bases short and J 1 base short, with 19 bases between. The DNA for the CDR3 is TGCGCCAGCAGCCCCGATCTAGCGGGACAGGGCACAGATACGCAGTATTTT. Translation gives CASSPDLAGQGTDTQYF.

Here the CDR3 reads CASRLDPTDTQYF. The CDR3 DNA is TGTGCCAGCAGGCTAGACCCCACAGATACGCAGTATTTT. The chain recombines TRBV6-6 with TRBJ2-3; unclear D gene. This CDR3 region has 13 residues. The V and J ends lost 6 bases and 2 bases respectively, with 9 bases between them. Germline V lookup: CDR1 MNHNY, CDR2 SVGAGI (reference sequence).

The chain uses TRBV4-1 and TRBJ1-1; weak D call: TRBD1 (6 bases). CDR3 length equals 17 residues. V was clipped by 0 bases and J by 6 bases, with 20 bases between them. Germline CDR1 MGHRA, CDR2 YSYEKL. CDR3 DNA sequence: TGCGCCAGCAGCCAAGATTTTACCTCAGGGGATCAACCTGAAGCTTTCTTT. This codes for CASSQDFTSGDQPEAFF.